This T cell receptor (beta chain) was found in a study of tumor-infiltrating lymphocytes in primary liver carcinoma. Investigators took RNA and DNA out together from roughly 21-30 mg of unsorted bulk tissue. Starting from roughly 0.5 ug of total RNA, TCR beta cDNA was produced with a primer in the constant region. Three nested multiplex PCR rounds, a slightly modified ARM-PCR method, built the TCR beta libraries. In the first two PCR rounds, TRBV1-TRBV30 forward primers were paired with a C-beta reverse primer, and each round lasted roughly 9 cycles. TCRdb reprocessed the multiplex PCR reads via MiXCR and lists one record per CDR3 protein. The sample contains roughly 57,000 distinct CDR3 sequences, around 64% of which appear only once. The CDR3 consists of 16 residues. Per germline, CDR1 MGHDK and CDR2 SYGVNS. As concerns this clonotype: Antigen: not known. Sequence at one end of the junction differs from germline and may be a read error.

General study points: Blood trailed tumors significantly in top-250-clone fraction (p = 0.039). Only about 7-24% of top clones occurred in every one of the five tumor regions.

The chain is built from TRBV25-1 and TRBJ2-2, with D possibly being TRBD1 (6 bases). What was sequenced was liver tumor tissue from sampling region 2. Noted subset: tumor region T2, inferior pole. This receptor was taken from a man aged 40-49 years with primary liver carcinoma and hepatitis B virus infection. The CDR3 reads CASNEFADRNTGELFF. The DNA for the CDR3 is TGTGCCAGCAATGAATTCGCAGACAGGAATACCGGGGAGCTGTTTTTT. Variable domain in full (rest from reference TRBV25-1 and TRBJ2-2): EADIYQTPRYLVIGTGKKITLECSQTMGHDKMYWYQQDPGMELHLIHYSYGVNSTEKGDLSSESTVSRIRTEHFPLTLESARPSHTSQYLCASNEFADRNTGELFFGEGSRLTVL.